This TCR beta chain was documented in a study of early T cells in non-severe SARS-CoV-2 infection. In the study overall: The sequenced material was bulk RNA from unsorted whole blood, and its chains were unpaired.

This clonotype was seen many times. Its antigen is undetermined. Whole-study findings and limits: Anti-spike CD8 responses were favored in VDJdb matching, and private and CD4 specificities were missed.

Separate cDNA molecules each had unique molecular identifiers attached to them. TCRdb reprocessed the 5' RACE reads with MiXCR, giving one entry per CDR3 protein. The top ten clones hold approximately 5% of a sample with around 35,000 distinct CDR3 sequences, roughly 5.9% of them seen once. The source of this sequence is an adult who was a healthcare worker with PCR-confirmed SARS-CoV-2 infection or an uninfected control (not recorded which). The sample was whole blood.

This CDR3 is CASRGGGLAEAFF. CDR3 sequence (DNA): TGTGCCAGCAGGGGAGGGGGCCTCGCTGAAGCTTTCTTT. V usage is TRBV6-1 and J usage is TRBJ1-1, with 7 nucleotides matching TRBD1. With 6 bases clipped from V and 6 bases from J, the junction kept 7 bases outside the gene matches. Germline values: CDR1 MNHNS, CDR2 SASEGT. The CDR3 spans 13 residues.